Here is one T cell receptor (beta chain) with its context. Its antigen is not known. Autoimmune disease history or systemic immunosuppression barred patients. This specimen comes from a study of OX40 agonist ivuxolimab in advanced cancers. Background on the study: Dose-escalation patients' cancers were hepatocellular carcinoma, melanoma, renal cell or head and neck cancer.

Study-level points and caveats: Dose levels from 0.1 to 3.0 mg/kg saw CD4+ and CD8+ blood T cells expand clonally by week 6. In a subset of nonresponders, normalized T-cell clonal expansion was also low.

In germline, CDR1 is MNHEY, CDR2 SVGAGI. The V and J ends lost 2 bases and 5 bases respectively, with 10 bases between them. The length of the CDR3 is 14 residues. Generated by immunoSEQ multiplex PCR, the TCRdb table keeps only in-frame clones and is missing some. The sample has 45,000 or so clones, 80% seen once. This specimen consisted of CD4+ or CD8+ T cells sorted from blood, obtained in a trial of the OX40 agonist ivuxolimab. The chain combines TRBV6-5 with TRBJ2-1; no clear D. This sequence originates from an adult with an advanced solid tumor such as melanoma, head and neck, liver or kidney cancer. The CDR3: CASSYEPRHNEQFF. The CDR3 nucleotides read TGTGCCAGCAGTTACGAGCCACGTCACAATGAGCAGTTCTTC.